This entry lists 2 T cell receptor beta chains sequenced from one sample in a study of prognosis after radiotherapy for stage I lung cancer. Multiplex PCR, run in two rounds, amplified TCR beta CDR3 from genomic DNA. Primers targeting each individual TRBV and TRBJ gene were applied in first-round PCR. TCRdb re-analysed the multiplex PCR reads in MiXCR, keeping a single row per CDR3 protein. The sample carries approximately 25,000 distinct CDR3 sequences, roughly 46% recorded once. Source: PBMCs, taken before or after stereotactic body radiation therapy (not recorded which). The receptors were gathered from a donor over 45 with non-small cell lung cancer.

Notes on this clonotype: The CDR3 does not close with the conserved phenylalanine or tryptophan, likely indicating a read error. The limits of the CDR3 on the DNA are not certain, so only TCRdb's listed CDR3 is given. The CDR3 sequence is CASSRTVDNSPLHL. This rearrangement joins TRBV6-2 or TRBV6-3 to TRBJ1-6. Germline values: CDR1 MNHEY, CDR2 SVGEGT. The CDR3 is 14 residues long, ends included.

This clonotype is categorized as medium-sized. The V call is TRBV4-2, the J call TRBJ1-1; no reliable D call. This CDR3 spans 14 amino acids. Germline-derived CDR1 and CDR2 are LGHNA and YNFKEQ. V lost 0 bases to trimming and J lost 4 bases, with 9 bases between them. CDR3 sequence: CASSQDHGSTEAFF. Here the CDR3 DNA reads TGTGCCAGCAGCCAAGATCACGGGAGCACTGAAGCTTTCTTT.